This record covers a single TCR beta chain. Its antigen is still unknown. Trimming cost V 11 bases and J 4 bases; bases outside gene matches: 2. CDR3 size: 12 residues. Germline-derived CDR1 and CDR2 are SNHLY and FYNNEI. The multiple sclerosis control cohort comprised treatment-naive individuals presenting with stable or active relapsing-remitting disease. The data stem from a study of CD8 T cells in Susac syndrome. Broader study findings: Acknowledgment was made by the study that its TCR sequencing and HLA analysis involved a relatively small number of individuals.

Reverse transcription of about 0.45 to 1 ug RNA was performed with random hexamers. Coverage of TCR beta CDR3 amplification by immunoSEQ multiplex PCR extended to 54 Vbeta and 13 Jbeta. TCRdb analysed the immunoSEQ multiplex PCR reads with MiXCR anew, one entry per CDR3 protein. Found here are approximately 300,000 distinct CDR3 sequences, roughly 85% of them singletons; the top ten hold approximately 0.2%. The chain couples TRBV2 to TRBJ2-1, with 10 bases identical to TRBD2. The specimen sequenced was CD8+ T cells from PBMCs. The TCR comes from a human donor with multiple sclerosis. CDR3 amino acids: CALAGAYNEQFF. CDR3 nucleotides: TGTGCCCTAGCGGGGGCTTACAATGAGCAGTTCTTC.